This is a list of T cell receptor beta chains from one sample in a study of shared clonotypes between healthy human individuals. Sequencing was performed with immunoSEQ multiplex PCR; in TCRdb, only in-frame clones are kept and a portion is missing. The sample comprises hundreds of thousands of clones, approximately 96% of which are singletons, and around 0.25% rests with the top ten. Sequencing was done on a sample of naive CD8+ T cells sorted from blood. Every receptor here comes from a man aged 25-40 years in good health. Both conserved end residues are part of each CDR3. D genes are given only for firm matches. Clone size is not always given. Where it is, it says once, few, many or a class for expanded clones.

>TRBD2|TRBJ2-3|NA|TRBV28
CASSFSGPGTDTQYF
TGTGCCAGCAGTTTTAGCGGGCCGGGCACAGATACGCAGTATTTT
>NA|TRBJ2-1|NA|TRBV7-3
CASSPWTIGRGNEQFF
TGTGCCAGCAGCCCTTGGACTATAGGAAGGGGCAATGAGCAGTTCTTC
>TRBD1|TRBJ2-7|NA|TRBV11-2
CASSPKPGGASEQYF
TGTGCCAGCAGCCCAAAACCAGGGGGCGCGTCCGAGCAGTACTTC
>NA|TRBJ2-7|NA|TRBV19
CASSPSTYEQYF
TGTGCCAGTAGTCCATCAACCTACGAGCAGTACTTC
>TRBD2|TRBJ2-1|NA|TRBV7-9
CASNPIAGGYNEQFF
TGTGCCAGCAATCCGATAGCGGGAGGTTACAATGAGCAGTTCTTC
>TRBD1|TRBJ2-2|NA|TRBV7-9
CATSSTDRGNSGELFF
TGTGCCACCAGCTCCACGGACAGGGGGAATTCCGGGGAGCTGTTTTTT
>NA|TRBJ2-5|NA|TRBV29-1
CSVDRAQETQYF
TGCAGCGTTGACAGGGCGCAAGAGACCCAGTACTTC
>NA|TRBJ2-7|NA|TRBV14
CASSPWVPGPREQYF
TGTGCCAGCAGCCCGTGGGTCCCGGGGCCTCGGGAGCAGTACTTC
>NA|TRBJ2-5|NA|TRBV4-1
CASSQDPWGKETQYF
TGCGCCAGCAGCCAAGACCCGTGGGGGAAAGAGACCCAGTACTTC
>NA|TRBJ1-2|NA|TRBV27
CASSLSRASYGYTF
TGTGCCAGCAGTTTATCCCGAGCCAGCTATGGCTACACCTTC
>NA|TRBJ1-1|once|TRBV6-5
CASSLRDDTEAFF
TGTGCCAGCAGCCTCAGGGATGACACTGAAGCTTTCTTT
>NA|TRBJ2-5|NA|TRBV27
CASSAGVNRGETQYF
TGTGCCAGCAGCGCAGGAGTAAACCGAGGAGAGACCCAGTACTTC
>NA|TRBJ2-5|NA|TRBV27
CASTETQYF
TGTGCCAGCACAGAGACCCAGTACTTC
>NA|TRBJ2-1|NA|TRBV18
CASLDRSSYNEQFF
TGTGCCAGCCTAGACAGGTCCTCCTACAATGAGCAGTTCTTC
>NA|TRBJ2-7|NA|TRBV30
CAWSVGAGTVGEQYF
TGTGCCTGGAGTGTAGGGGCAGGAACTGTCGGGGAGCAGTACTTC
>NA|TRBJ2-7|NA|TRBV4-1
CASSQVMSFYEQYF
TGCGCCAGCAGCCAAGTAATGTCGTTCTACGAGCAGTACTTC
>NA|TRBJ2-7|NA|TRBV6-6
CASSYSIGGYYEQYF
TGTGCCAGCAGCTACTCGATAGGGGGGTATTACGAGCAGTACTTC
>NA|TRBJ2-7|NA|TRBV5-1
CASRQGGLSYEQYF
TGCGCCAGCAGACAGGGTGGACTCTCCTACGAGCAGTACTTC
>NA|TRBJ1-3|once|TRBV18
CASSPNRGAGNTIYF
TGTGCCAGCTCACCGAACCGGGGAGCTGGAAACACCATATATTTT
>TRBD2|TRBJ2-1|NA|TRBV10-1
CASNPGTGEGNEQFF
TGCGCCAGCAATCCCGGGACGGGGGAGGGCAATGAGCAGTTCTTC
>NA|TRBJ2-7|NA|TRBV19
CASSITEGAEQYF
TGTGCCAGTAGTATAACAGAGGGTGCCGAGCAGTACTTC
>NA|TRBJ2-3|NA|TRBV27
CASRVMPSTDTQYF
TGTGCCAGCAGGGTAATGCCCAGCACAGATACGCAGTATTTT
>NA|TRBJ1-2|NA|TRBV5-1
CASSLFGDSSTGYTF
TGCGCCAGCAGCTTATTTGGCGACAGTTCAACCGGCTACACCTTC
>TRBD1|TRBJ1-5|NA|TRBV2
CASSKDRGGVYSNQPQHF
TGTGCCAGCAGTAAAGACAGGGGAGGTGTTTATAGCAATCAGCCCCAGCATTTT
>TRBD2|TRBJ2-1|NA|TRBV13
CASSSSGRARNEQFF
TGTGCCAGCAGCAGTAGCGGGAGGGCCCGGAATGAGCAGTTCTTC
>NA|TRBJ2-1|once|TRBV2
CASSESRRGRDNEQFF
TGTGCCAGCAGTGAATCGAGGAGGGGACGGGACAATGAGCAGTTCTTC
>NA|TRBJ2-1|NA|TRBV29-1
CSGGTYNEQFF
TGCAGCGGGGGGACCTACAATGAGCAGTTCTTC
>NA|TRBJ2-2|NA|TRBV7-9
CASRDTAGELFF
TGTGCCAGCAGGGATACGGCCGGGGAGCTGTTTTTT
>NA|TRBJ1-1|NA|TRBV27
CASSRQVYTEAFF
TGTGCCAGCAGTCGACAGGTCTACACTGAAGCTTTCTTT
>NA|TRBJ2-7|NA|TRBV5-1
CASSSETGIYEQYF
TGCGCCAGCAGCTCCGAGACAGGCATCTACGAGCAGTACTTC
>NA|TRBJ2-3|NA|TRBV29-1
CSAKDRASTDTQYF
TGCAGCGCTAAGGACAGAGCGAGCACAGATACGCAGTATTTT
>TRBD2|TRBJ2-7|NA|TRBV7-9
CASSPSRGRPYEQYF
TGTGCCAGCAGCCCCAGCCGCGGGAGACCTTACGAGCAGTACTTC
>TRBD2|TRBJ2-1|once|TRBV29-1
CSADGLAGGGVHNEQFF
TGCAGCGCCGACGGACTAGCGGGAGGGGGCGTACACAATGAGCAGTTCTTC
>TRBD2|TRBJ2-7|once|TRBV28
CASSLMGGTYEQYF
TGTGCCAGCAGTTTAATGGGGGGGACCTACGAGCAGTACTTC
>NA|TRBJ2-3|NA|TRBV29-1
CSVDPGQSDTQYF
TGCAGCGTTGATCCGGGACAATCAGATACGCAGTATTTT
>NA|TRBJ2-1|NA|TRBV9
CASSVESVLGSYNEQFF
TGTGCCAGCAGCGTAGAGAGCGTCTTGGGCTCCTACAATGAGCAGTTCTTC
>NA|TRBJ1-1|NA|TRBV11-3
CASSFTVNTEAFF
TGTGCCAGCAGTTTTACGGTGAACACTGAAGCTTTCTTT
>TRBD2|TRBJ2-1|NA|TRBV11-2
CASSLGSGRGNEQFF
TGTGCCAGCAGCTTAGGTAGCGGGAGAGGCAATGAGCAGTTCTTC
>NA|TRBJ2-3|NA|TRBV6-6
CASSQPDTQYF
TGTGCCAGCAGTCAGCCCGATACGCAGTATTTT
>TRBD1|TRBJ1-5|once|TRBV7-4
CASSLALRGQADYSNQPQHF
TGTGCCAGCAGCTTAGCGCTAAGGGGACAGGCTGATTATAGCAATCAGCCCCAGCATTTT
>TRBD2|TRBJ2-1|once|TRBV19
CASSIAGLAAYNEQFF
TGTGCCAGTAGTATCGCGGGACTAGCGGCGTACAATGAGCAGTTCTTC
>NA|TRBJ1-2|NA|TRBV13
CASSPASDNGYTF
TGTGCCAGCAGCCCGGCATCGGATAATGGCTACACCTTC
>NA|TRBJ2-7|NA|TRBV1
CTSSPTLAAFYEQYF
TGCACCAGCAGCCCCACACTAGCGGCCTTCTACGAGCAGTACTTC
>TRBD2|TRBJ2-7|NA|TRBV5-1
CASSLAGTSYEQYF
TGCGCCAGCAGCTTAGCGGGAACCTCTTACGAGCAGTACTTC
>TRBD2|TRBJ2-5|NA|TRBV30
CAWSAGGSGTETQYF
TGTGCCTGGAGTGCAGGAGGGAGCGGGACTGAGACCCAGTACTTC
>TRBD2|TRBJ2-3|NA|TRBV5-6
CASTNVPGLAGDTQYF
TGTGCCAGCACCAATGTACCGGGACTAGCGGGTGATACGCAGTATTTT
>NA|TRBJ2-7|once|TRBV5-1
CASSLEGYEQYF
TGCGCCAGCAGCTTGGAAGGCTACGAGCAGTACTTC
>NA|TRBJ2-7|NA|TRBV11-2
CASIPSYGEVSSYEQYF
TGTGCCAGCATCCCCTCGTACGGAGAGGTATCCTCCTACGAGCAGTACTTC
>NA|TRBJ2-1|NA|TRBV10-3
CAISDPTYNEQFF
TGTGCCATCAGTGACCCTACTTACAATGAGCAGTTCTTC
>NA|TRBJ1-5|NA|TRBV7-9
CASSLGQGNQPQHF
TGTGCCAGCAGCTTAGGCCAGGGCAATCAGCCCCAGCATTTT
>TRBD1|TRBJ2-7|NA|TRBV27
CASSSQGAARDQYF
TGTGCCAGCAGTTCGCAGGGGGCGGCTCGAGATCAGTACTTC
>TRBD2|TRBJ2-7|NA|TRBV4-1
CASSQEPGTSGSYEQYF
TGCGCCAGCAGCCAAGAGCCGGGGACTAGCGGGTCCTACGAGCAGTACTTC
>NA|TRBJ2-3|NA|TRBV4-3
CASSQDRFTDTQYF
TGCGCCAGCAGCCAAGACCGGTTCACAGATACGCAGTATTTT
>NA|TRBJ2-7|NA|TRBV7-6
CASSPAARGGEQYF
TGTGCCAGCAGCCCGGCAGCCAGGGGTGGCGAGCAGTACTTC